This is a list of T cell receptor beta chains from one sample in a study of CD8 T cells in Susac syndrome. TCRdb reanalysed the immunoSEQ multiplex PCR reads using MiXCR and keeps one entry per CDR3 protein. Counted here are 160,000 or so distinct CDR3 sequences, roughly 94% occurring once; the ten biggest clones make up 0.1% to 0.13%. The sample was CD4+ T cells from PBMCs. The receptors come from a human donor with Susac syndrome. The CDR3 runs from the conserved cysteine through the conserved F or W. The D gene is left open where the match is weak. A clone size is listed for some rows: how often the clone was seen (once, few, many), or a class if it is expanded.

clone size | D gene | J gene | V gene | CDR3 protein | CDR3 DNA
once | TRBD2 | TRBJ2-7 | TRBV15 | CATGAILAGEQYF | TGTGCCACCGGGGCGATACTAGCGGGGGAGCAGTACTTC
. | . | TRBJ2-3 | TRBV11-2 | CASSRARGDTQYF | TGTGCCAGCAGCCGAGCACGAGGCGATACGCAGTATTTT
. | . | TRBJ2-5 | TRBV6-5 | CASSQLGNEETQYF | TGTGCCAGCAGTCAACTAGGGAATGAAGAGACCCAGTACTTC
. | . | TRBJ1-2 | TRBV15 | CATSRSLDGGYTF | TGTGCCACCAGCAGATCCCTGGACGGAGGCTACACCTTC
. | TRBD1 | TRBJ1-2 | TRBV2 | CAIQGEGYGYTF | TGTGCCATCCAGGGGGAGGGATATGGCTACACCTTC
few | . | TRBJ1-2 | TRBV4-1 | CASSPNTAAPYGYTF | TGCGCCAGCAGCCCAAACACCGCCGCCCCCTATGGCTACACCTTC
. | TRBD1 | TRBJ2-1 | TRBV9 | CASSAAGGLVNEQFF | TGTGCCAGCAGCGCCGCAGGGGGTCTAGTGAATGAGCAGTTCTTC
once | . | TRBJ2-3 | TRBV6-5 | CASSYAGTHRPDTQYF | TGTGCCAGCAGTTACGCCGGGACACATCGTCCAGATACGCAGTATTTT
. | . | TRBJ1-1 | TRBV2 | CASSERAGGRSTEAFF | TGTGCCAGCAGTGAGCGCGCGGGGGGGCGGAGCACTGAAGCTTTCTTT
. | TRBD2 | TRBJ2-3 | TRBV11-2 | CASSLSQRGVRDTQYF | TGTGCCAGCAGCTTATCCCAGCGGGGGGTTCGTGATACGCAGTATTTT
once | TRBD2 | TRBJ2-1 | TRBV29-1 | CSGHGTSGDYNEQFF | TGCAGCGGCCACGGGACTAGCGGGGACTACAATGAGCAGTTCTTC
. | . | TRBJ2-5 | TRBV2 | CASSGGTETQYF | TGTGCCAGCAGTGGGGGGACGGAGACCCAGTACTTC
. | TRBD1 | TRBJ1-3 | TRBV7-9 | CASSTQGNTIYF | TGTGCCAGCAGCACACAGGGGAACACCATATATTTT
. | . | TRBJ2-2 | TRBV25-1 | CASSQEGAGTGELFF | TGTGCCAGCAGTCAGGAGGGCGCGGGCACCGGGGAGCTGTTTTTT
. | TRBD2 | TRBJ2-3 | TRBV20-1 | CSGLAGGQADTQYF | TGCAGTGGATTAGCGGGGGGGCAAGCAGATACGCAGTATTTT
. | TRBD2 | TRBJ2-1 | TRBV29-1 | CSVEDRLAGAYNEQFF | TGCAGCGTTGAAGATCGACTAGCGGGGGCCTACAATGAGCAGTTCTTC
. | . | TRBJ2-5 | TRBV6-2/TRBV6-3 | CASSQGPGVPIGETQYF | TGTGCCAGCAGCCAAGGTCCGGGGGTCCCGATCGGAGAGACCCAGTACTTC
. | . | TRBJ2-1 | TRBV9 | CASSVVSSYNEQFF | TGTGCCAGCAGCGTAGTTAGCTCCTACAATGAGCAGTTCTTC
. | TRBD2 | TRBJ2-3 | TRBV20-1 | CSASPLAGGPDTQYF | TGCAGTGCTAGTCCCCTAGCGGGGGGGCCAGATACGCAGTATTTT
. | . | TRBJ1-1 | TRBV2 | CASSPMNTEAFF | TGTGCCAGCAGTCCAATGAACACTGAAGCTTTCTTT
. | TRBD2 | TRBJ2-5 | TRBV2 | CASRLGTRGGETQYF | TGTGCCAGCAGGCTCGGGACTAGAGGAGGAGAGACCCAGTACTTC
. | . | TRBJ1-1 | TRBV9 | CASSVVPNTEAFF | TGTGCCAGCAGCGTAGTCCCGAACACTGAAGCTTTCTTT
. | . | TRBJ2-3 | TRBV15 | CATSRALVDTQYF | TGTGCCACCAGCAGGGCGTTAGTAGATACGCAGTATTTT
once | . | TRBJ1-2 | TRBV20-1 | CSVRIGYGYTF | TGCAGTGTTAGGATAGGCTATGGCTACACCTTC
. | TRBD2 | TRBJ2-1 | TRBV20-1 | CSAILSGLADHEQFF | TGCAGTGCAATCCTCTCGGGACTAGCGGATCATGAGCAGTTCTTC
. | . | TRBJ1-2 | TRBV5-6 | CASSGGEGRTNYGYTF | TGTGCCAGCAGCGGAGGGGAAGGGAGAACTAACTATGGCTACACCTTC
. | . | TRBJ2-5 | TRBV20-1 | CSATDRIGETQYF | TGCAGTGCTACAGACAGGATCGGGGAGACCCAGTACTTC
. | . | TRBJ2-1 | TRBV7-2 | CASTPVIGEQFF | TGTGCCAGCACCCCCGTTATCGGTGAGCAGTTCTTC
. | TRBD1 | TRBJ2-5 | TRBV7-9 | CASSVRDRGLQETQYF | TGTGCCAGCAGCGTACGGGACAGGGGGCTACAAGAGACCCAGTACTTC
few | . | TRBJ2-2 | TRBV11-1 | CASFPGVNTGELFF | TGTGCCAGCTTCCCGGGAGTTAACACCGGGGAGCTGTTTTTT
. | . | TRBJ1-2 | TRBV3-1 | CASSPRWEGNYGYTF | TGTGCCAGCAGCCCCCGGTGGGAGGGTAACTATGGCTACACCTTC
. | . | TRBJ2-1 | TRBV7-9 | CASSQAGEQFF | TGTGCCAGCAGCCAGGCGGGTGAGCAGTTCTTC
. | TRBD2 | TRBJ2-5 | TRBV5-1 | CASTQRGVQETQYF | TGCGCCAGCACACAGCGGGGGGTCCAAGAGACCCAGTACTTC